These T cell receptor beta chains were read from a single sample in a study of cytomegalovirus exposure and HLA in healthy donors. Produced via immunoSEQ multiplex PCR; TCRdb's table is partial and in-frame only. The sample records more than 150,000 clones, approximately 80% being singletons. Sequenced: PBMCs. These receptors originate from a woman aged 45-60 years in good health and CMV-seropositive. The CDR3 runs from the conserved cysteine through the conserved F or W.

j_gene: TRBJ1-6
v_gene: TRBV10-2
len: 15
CDR3aa: CASSRTGDANSPLHF

j_gene: TRBJ2-1
v_gene: TRBV19
len: 16
CDR3aa: CASSDSGQGSWNEQFF

j_gene: TRBJ2-1
v_gene: TRBV5-4
len: 16
CDR3aa: CASRKGLAGFGDEQFF

j_gene: TRBJ2-7
v_gene: TRBV9
len: 14
CDR3aa: CASSVRDRGHEQYF

j_gene: TRBJ1-6
v_gene: TRBV6-4
len: 16
CDR3aa: CASSAFHRAGDSPLHF

j_gene: TRBJ2-1
v_gene: TRBV15
len: 20
CDR3aa: CATSGYGLAGGRSSYNEQFF

j_gene: TRBJ2-5
v_gene: TRBV11-2
len: 16
CDR3aa: CASRGLGGRPGETQYF

j_gene: TRBJ2-1
v_gene: TRBV5-1
len: 17
CDR3aa: CASSLGASRGSYNEQFF

j_gene: TRBJ2-1
v_gene: TRBV7-2
len: 15
CDR3aa: CASKGDPSSYNEQFF

j_gene: TRBJ1-4
v_gene: TRBV7-9
len: 13
CDR3aa: CASSLGNSEKLFF

j_gene: TRBJ2-2
v_gene: TRBV6-5
len: 15
CDR3aa: CASSARDTYTGELFF

j_gene: TRBJ1-1
v_gene: TRBV30
len: 12
CDR3aa: CAWTLDRVEAFF

j_gene: TRBJ1-2
v_gene: TRBV7-9
len: 12
CDR3aa: CASSPGGVGYTF

j_gene: TRBJ2-2
v_gene: TRBV15
len: 18
CDR3aa: CATSRDPRLAVNTGELFF

j_gene: TRBJ2-1
v_gene: TRBV5-5
len: 17
CDR3aa: CASSVGTGTSSYNEQFF

j_gene: TRBJ2-7
v_gene: TRBV11-3
len: 15
CDR3aa: CASSLGLGPSYEQYF

j_gene: TRBJ2-7
v_gene: TRBV28
len: 18
CDR3aa: CASSYPGTSGTGSYEQYF

j_gene: TRBJ2-6
v_gene: TRBV5-4
len: 18
CDR3aa: CASSHTTGTGPGANGLTF

j_gene: TRBJ1-1
v_gene: TRBV7-2
len: 13
CDR3aa: CASSLRQNTEAFF

j_gene: TRBJ1-2
v_gene: TRBV9
len: 17
CDR3aa: CASSVGFGAGTSYGYTF

j_gene: TRBJ2-2
v_gene: TRBV5-1
len: 16
CDR3aa: CASSFTSGSNTGELFF

j_gene: TRBJ2-7
v_gene: TRBV19
len: 14
CDR3aa: CASTMTGTSYEQYF

j_gene: TRBJ2-1
v_gene: TRBV5-1
len: 15
CDR3aa: CASSLVAGSYNEQFF

j_gene: TRBJ1-1
v_gene: TRBV19
len: 14
CDR3aa: CASSRGAMNTEAFF

j_gene: TRBJ2-1
v_gene: TRBV2
len: 14
CDR3aa: CASWTSGSYNEQFF

j_gene: TRBJ2-1
v_gene: TRBV7-9
len: 15
CDR3aa: CASSRLAGAYNEQFF

j_gene: TRBJ1-4
v_gene: TRBV19
len: 15
CDR3aa: CASSIDPGFSEKLFF

j_gene: TRBJ2-3
v_gene: TRBV30
len: 14
CDR3aa: CAWSKSGGTDTQYF

j_gene: TRBJ1-1
v_gene: TRBV5-4
len: 15
CDR3aa: CASSSGQGEGTEAFF

j_gene: TRBJ2-1
v_gene: TRBV10-3
len: 15
CDR3aa: CAISASGSGWNEQFF

j_gene: TRBJ1-1
v_gene: TRBV11-3
len: 14
CDR3aa: CASSLEQGSSEAFF

j_gene: TRBJ1-1
v_gene: TRBV4-3
len: 13
CDR3aa: CASSQDRIGEAFF

j_gene: TRBJ1-2
v_gene: TRBV2
len: 15
CDR3aa: CASSEYWTGPGGYTF

j_gene: TRBJ2-2
v_gene: TRBV10-3
len: 17
CDR3aa: CAISDAGTGDDTGELFF

j_gene: TRBJ1-2
v_gene: TRBV30
len: 11
CDR3aa: CAWGQPYGYTF

j_gene: TRBJ1-1
v_gene: TRBV6-1
len: 14
CDR3aa: CASEQVAGNTEAFF

j_gene: TRBJ2-7
v_gene: TRBV21-1
len: 17
CDR3aa: CAGSKILAGGPAYEQYF

j_gene: TRBJ2-2
v_gene: TRBV5-4
len: 14
CDR3aa: CASSFGLDTGELFF